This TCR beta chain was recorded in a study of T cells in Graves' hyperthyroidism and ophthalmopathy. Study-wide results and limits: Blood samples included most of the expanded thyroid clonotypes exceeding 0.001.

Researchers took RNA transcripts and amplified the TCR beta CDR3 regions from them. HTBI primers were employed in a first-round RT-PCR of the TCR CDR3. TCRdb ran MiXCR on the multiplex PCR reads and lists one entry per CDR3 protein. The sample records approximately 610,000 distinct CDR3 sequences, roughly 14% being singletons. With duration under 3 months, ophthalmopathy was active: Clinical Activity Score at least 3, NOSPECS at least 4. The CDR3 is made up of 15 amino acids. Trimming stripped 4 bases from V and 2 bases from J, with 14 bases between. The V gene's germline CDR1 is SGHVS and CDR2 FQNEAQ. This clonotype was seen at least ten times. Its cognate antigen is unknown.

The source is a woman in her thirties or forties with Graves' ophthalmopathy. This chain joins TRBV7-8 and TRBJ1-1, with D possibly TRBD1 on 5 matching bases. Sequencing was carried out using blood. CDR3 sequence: CASSSQPQGNTEAFF. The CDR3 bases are TGTGCCAGCAGCTCACAACCCCAGGGAAACACTGAAGCTTTCTTT.